The clone carrying this TCR beta chain appeared once. Antigen: not known. Sequencing was performed with immunoSEQ multiplex PCR; in TCRdb, only in-frame clones are kept and a portion is missing. The profile covers around 69,000 clones, with 84% appearing a single time and about 7% taken by the ten largest. The entry originates in a study of T cell responses to AZD1222 COVID-19 vaccine. Study-level findings and limits: None of the repertoires were sampled until the peak T cell response had passed.

The germline CDR1 and CDR2 sequences are MDHEN and SYDVKM. The V end lost 2 bases, the J end lost 11 bases, and 15 bases lay between the germline ends. This CDR3 region has 13 residues. This sequence joins TRBV28 and TRBJ1-1, with D perhaps matching TRBD1 (5 bases). Source: peripheral blood, taken on day 0 of AZD1222 vaccination. The sequence derives from an adult in good health. CDR3 bases: TGTGCCAGCAGTTTAGGGGCGGAGACCGCCGCTTTCTTT. It translates to CASSLGAETAAFF.